The T cell receptor (beta chain) described here comes from a study of T-cell memory formation after mild COVID-19. Overall study results and limits: SARS-CoV-2 specificity of second-wave clones peaking day 37 was unconfirmed. Pre-infection memory harbored some responding clones, suggesting cross-reactive memory joined.

Trimming removed 7 bases from V and 3 bases from J, with 13 bases in between. This CDR3 is built from 14 residues. Per germline, CDR1 MNHNS and CDR2 SASEGT. MiXCR, applied by TCRdb to the 5' RACE reads, yields one record per CDR3 protein. Seen here are about 410,000 distinct CDR3 sequences, 15% to 20% observed once, and the top ten hold about 22%. This clonotype was counted a few times. Its specificity is unknown. The sample consisted of PBMCs or a T cell subset sorted from them (not recorded which). The rearrangement joins TRBV6-1 to TRBJ2-1, with D tentatively TRBD1 (6 bases). The source of this sequence is a man younger than 35 who had mild COVID-19 (a few samples of this study predate the infection). Cell type and time point are not known. The CDR3 is CASTSGEFYNEQFF. The DNA of the CDR3 is TGTGCCAGCACGTCAGGGGAGTTCTACAATGAGCAGTTCTTC.